The 22 T cell receptor beta chains given below trace back to one sample, sequenced in a study of blood T cell repertoires in COVID-19 (dated by TCRdb to between 2020 and 2021). The library relied on the immunoSEQ multiplex PCR assay. In TCRdb, the immuneACCESS table is reduced to in-frame sequences with V and J assigned. These tables do not hold every clone; where another copy was compared, an unresolved V gene accounts for under half, and the others remain unexplained. Recorded for this sample are 85,000 to 95,000 clones; approximately 85% of them occurred a single time. Of the sample, roughly 25% falls within the top ten clones. Specimen: peripheral blood. These receptors were taken from a human donor in a cohort sampled during active COVID-19.

This clone was recorded once. This chain connects TRBV5-4 to TRBJ2-1; 8 nucleotides align to TRBD2. CDR1 and CDR2 from the germline V gene are SGHNT and YYREEE (reference sequence). The CDR3 extends over 16 amino acids. The J segment lost 2 bases and the V segment lost 4 bases, leaving 8 bases of the junction unmatched. CDR3 region: CASSPVSGGTYNEQFF. The CDR3 coding sequence is TGTGCCAGCAGCCCTGTATCGGGGGGGACCTACAATGAGCAGTTCTTC.

Concerning this clone itself: The junction does not match germline at one end; this may be a read error. This chain joins TRBV5-6 and TRBJ1-1; D remains ambiguous. Germline-derived CDR1 and CDR2 are SGHDT and YYEEEE. The CDR3 sequence is 13 residues long. The CDR3, as DNA: TGTGCCAGCAGCTTGGCGCTGAACAATGAAGCTTTCTTT. This sequence encodes CASSLALNNEAFF.

The J gene is TRBJ2-2, the V gene TRBV9; the D gene is possibly TRBD2 (6 bases). V lost 1 base and J lost 6, with 7 bases in between. The CDR3 extends over 13 amino acids. CDR1 SGDLS and CDR2 YYNGEE come from the germline V gene. CDR3: CASSVRLAGELFF. The CDR3 region has the DNA TGTGCCAGCAGCGTACGACTAGCCGGGGAGCTGTTTTTT.

The chain joins TRBV30 to TRBJ2-7; TRBD1 matches 7 bases. The CDR3 has 11 amino acids. The ends lost 8 bases at V and 6 bases at J; junction bases unmatched: 7. Germline lookup yields CDR1 GTSNPN and CDR2 SVGIG (reference sequence). The CDR3 region is CAQADRAEQYF. The DNA for the CDR3 is TGTGCCCAAGCCGACAGGGCCGAGCAGTACTTC.

The chain joins TRBV24-1 to TRBJ2-2; tentative D call: TRBD1 (5 bases). This CDR3 has 14 amino acids. Per the germline V gene, CDR1 is KGHDR and CDR2 is SFDVKD. V was trimmed by 7 bases and J by 2 bases, leaving 10 bases between them. The CDR3 protein is CATRGQGNTGELFF. The CDR3 region has the DNA TGTGCCACCAGGGGGCAGGGTAACACCGGGGAGCTGTTTTTT.

The chain has TRBV19 and TRBJ1-2, with TRBD1 as a possible D gene (5 bases). The ends were cut back, 1 base at V and 5 bases at J, with 14 bases in the middle. Germline V gene lookup returns CDR1 LNHDA and CDR2 SQIVND (reference sequence). The length of the CDR3 is 15 residues. The chain's CDR3 is CASSIGQGWFYGYTF. For the CDR3, the DNA is TGTGCCAGTAGTATAGGCCAGGGCTGGTTTTATGGCTACACCTTC.

This chain uses TRBV6-4 with TRBJ2-3; 7 bases line up with TRBD2. The CDR3 has 19 amino acids. Germline V CDR1 and CDR2: MRHNA, SNTAGT. Losses at the gene ends were 6 bases for V and 2 bases for J; bases not matched to a gene: 20. CDR3 protein: CASRGLLGDGLADTDTQYF. CDR3 coding DNA: TGTGCCAGCAGGGGACTCCTGGGGGATGGGCTAGCGGACACAGATACGCAGTATTTT.

The V and J genes are TRBV5-1 and TRBJ2-7, with unresolved D. Germline CDR1 and CDR2: SGHRS and YFSETQ. Trimming pared 0 bases from V and 3 bases from J, leaving 7 bases between. This CDR3 has 13 amino acids. The CDR3 loop reads CASSLDPDYEQYF. The CDR3 DNA sequence: TGCGCCAGCAGCTTGGATCCAGACTACGAGCAGTACTTC.

This clone was observed once. The chain is built from TRBV23-1 and TRBJ1-1; the D is unclear. TRBV23-1 is designated an ORF whose function remains uncertain. The germline V and J ends were trimmed by 8 bases and 0 bases, with 13 bases remaining between them. The CDR3 spans 14 residues. The CDR3 protein is CASLLEDLNTEAFF. CDR3 sequence (DNA): TGCGCCAGCCTCCTGGAGGACCTGAACACTGAAGCTTTCTTT.

This clone was picked up a small number of times. V and J are TRBV28 and TRBJ1-2, with TRBD1 identical over 9 bases. This CDR3 has 15 residues. Per the germline V gene, CDR1 is MDHEN and CDR2 is SYDVKM. V shed 3 bases and J 5 bases; nucleotides not matched to a gene: 7. This chain's CDR3 is CASSFSPGQGYGYTF. The CDR3 region has the DNA TGTGCCAGCAGTTTTTCACCGGGACAGGGTTATGGCTACACCTTC.

CDR3 protein: CATGRDAAKNIQYF. CDR3 in DNA: TGTGCCACCGGCAGGGATGCGGCCAAAAACATTCAGTACTTC. The chain links TRBV24-1 to TRBJ2-4, with a possible D match to TRBD1 (5 bases). Germline V gene sequence: CDR1 KGHDR, CDR2 SFDVKD. V lost 9 bases and J 1 base, leaving 12 bases between the germline ends. The CDR3 is 14 residues long.

The table lists this clone with a count of one. J is TRBJ2-7 and V is TRBV7-2; tentatively, D is TRBD1 (7 bases). The CDR3 has 14 amino acids. The V end was cut by 5 bases, the J end by 6 bases, with 17 bases between. Germline V gene sequence: CDR1 SGHTA, CDR2 FQGNSA. CDR3 in amino acids: CASSPAGTEGEQYF. Here the CDR3 DNA reads TGTGCCAGCAGCCCCGCGGGGACAGAAGGCGAGCAGTACTTC. The whole variable domain, remainder taken from reference TRBV7-2 and TRBJ2-7, is GAGVSQSPSNKVTEKGKDVELRCDPISGHTALYWYRQSLGQGLEFLIYFQGNSAPDKSGLPSDRFSAERTGGSVSTLTIQRTQQEDSAVYLCASSPAGTEGEQYFGPGTRLTVT.

The chain recombines TRBV29-1 with TRBJ2-7, with 8 bases fitting TRBD2. Germline trimming cut 7 bases from V and 0 bases from J; bases unmatched to any gene: 17. Looked up from germline, CDR1 is SQVTM and CDR2 is ANQGSEA. The CDR3 has 17 residues. CDR3 sequence reads: CSARGGLASGASYEQYF. CDR3 in DNA: TGCAGCGCCCGGGGGGGGCTTGCTAGCGGAGCCTCCTACGAGCAGTACTTC.

This clone occurred once. This chain connects TRBV13 to TRBJ1-1, with 8 bases aligning to TRBD1. The germline V gene encodes CDR1 PRHDT and CDR2 FYEKMQ (reference sequence). Trimming removed 2 bases from V and 1 base from J; junction bases left unmatched: 3. There are 15 residues in the CDR3. DNA of the CDR3: TGTGCCAGCAGCTTATGGGGGACAGGGAACACTGAAGCTTTCTTT. Its protein product is CASSLWGTGNTEAFF.

Only one count was recorded for this clone. V is TRBV19 and J is TRBJ2-7, with D perhaps matching TRBD1 (6 bases). Germline V gene data show CDR1 as LNHDA and CDR2 as SQIVND (reference sequence). The CDR3 is 13 residues long. Trimming removed 1 base from V and 2 bases from J, with 6 bases in between. The CDR3 coding sequence is TGTGCCAGTAGTATAGGGACAGCCTACGAGCAGTACTTC. Translation gives CASSIGTAYEQYF.

This clone was seen a single time. The genes are TRBV2 and TRBJ2-3; no clear D. V was trimmed by 3 bases and J by 1 base, leaving 8 bases between them. The CDR3 totals 14 residues. Germline CDR1 SNHLY, CDR2 FYNNEI. The CDR3 loop is CASSDDRGTDTQYF. CDR3 bases: TGTGCCAGCAGTGATGACCGGGGCACAGATACGCAGTATTTT.

This clone showed up just once. The chain is built from TRBV15 and TRBJ2-3, with 8 bases that match TRBD1. Trimming removed 3 bases from V and 2 bases from J; junction bases left unmatched: 4. Germline CDR1 is LNHNV and CDR2 is YYDKDF (reference sequence). The CDR3 extends over 15 amino acids. The CDR3 spells CATSSNRGSTDTQYF. The CDR3 DNA sequence: TGTGCCACCAGCAGCAACAGGGGGTCCACAGATACGCAGTATTTT.

This chain joins TRBV6-4 and TRBJ2-1; 9 bases match TRBD1. Germline lookup yields CDR1 MRHNA and CDR2 SNTAGT. With 6 bases clipped from V and 1 base from J, the junction kept 4 bases outside the gene matches. The CDR3 has 15 residues. CDR3 nucleotide sequence: TGTGCCAGCAGCCAGGGACAGGGATCCTACAATGAGCAGTTCTTC. It yields the protein CASSQGQGSYNEQFF.

The chain couples TRBV4-1 to TRBJ2-1; D remains ambiguous. This CDR3 contains 16 residues. The germline V and J ends were trimmed by 3 bases and 0 bases, with 12 bases remaining between them. CDR1 MGHRA and CDR2 YSYEKL come from the germline V gene. DNA for the CDR3: TGCGCCAGCAGCCAGGTAGACATTTTCTCCTACAATGAGCAGTTCTTC. Translating it yields CASSQVDIFSYNEQFF.

This clone was observed a single time. The chain recombines TRBV19 with TRBJ1-1; 7 bases fit TRBD1. The CDR3 totals 16 residues. The trim removed 5 bases at V and 0 bases at J, leaving 9 bases unmatched. Germline V gene sequence: CDR1 LNHDA, CDR2 SQIVND (reference sequence). The CDR3 loop is CASSPRGTAMNTEAFF. The CDR3 DNA sequence: TGTGCCAGTAGTCCCCGTGGGACAGCAATGAACACTGAAGCTTTCTTT.

The chain couples TRBV4-1 to TRBJ2-2; 9 bases line up with TRBD1. The germline V gene has CDR1 MGHRA and CDR2 YSYEKL. The V segment lost 1 base and the J segment 7 bases; nucleotides outside the gene matches: 4. The CDR3 totals 15 residues. The CDR3 region is CASSQGTGVNGELFF. CDR3 sequence (DNA): TGCGCCAGCAGCCAAGGGACAGGGGTTAACGGGGAGCTGTTTTTT.

This chain links TRBV19 with TRBJ2-7; 9 bases fit TRBD1. Germline CDR1 LNHDA, CDR2 SQIVND (reference sequence). Trimming removed 8 bases from V and 4 bases from J; junction bases left unmatched: 21. The CDR3 covers 18 residues. DNA for the CDR3: TGTGCCAGTCGAAACAGGGGGCGCCCCGGAAGAGAACCTTACGAGCAGTACTTC. Amino acids: CASRNRGRPGREPYEQYF.